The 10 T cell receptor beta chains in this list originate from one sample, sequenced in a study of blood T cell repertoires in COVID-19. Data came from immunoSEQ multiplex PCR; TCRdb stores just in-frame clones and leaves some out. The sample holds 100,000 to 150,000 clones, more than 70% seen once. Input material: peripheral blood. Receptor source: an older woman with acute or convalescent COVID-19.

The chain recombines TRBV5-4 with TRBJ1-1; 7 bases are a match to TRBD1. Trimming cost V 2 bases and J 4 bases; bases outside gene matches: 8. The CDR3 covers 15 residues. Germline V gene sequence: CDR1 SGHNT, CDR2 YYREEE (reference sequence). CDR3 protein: CASSLQGRGVTEAFF. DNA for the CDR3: TGTGCCAGCAGCTTACAGGGGCGGGGAGTCACTGAAGCTTTCTTT.

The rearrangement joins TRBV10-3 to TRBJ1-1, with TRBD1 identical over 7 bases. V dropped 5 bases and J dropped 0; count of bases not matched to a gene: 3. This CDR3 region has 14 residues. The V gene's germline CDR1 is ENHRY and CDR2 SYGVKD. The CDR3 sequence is CAISRQGVNTEAFF. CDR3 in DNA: TGTGCCATCAGTCGCCAGGGGGTGAACACTGAAGCTTTCTTT.

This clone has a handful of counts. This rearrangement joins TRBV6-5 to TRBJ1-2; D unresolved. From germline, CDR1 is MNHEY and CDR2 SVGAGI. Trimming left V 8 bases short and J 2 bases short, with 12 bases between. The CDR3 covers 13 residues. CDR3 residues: CASHDGLNYGYTF. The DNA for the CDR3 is TGTGCCAGCCATGACGGACTAAACTATGGCTACACCTTC.

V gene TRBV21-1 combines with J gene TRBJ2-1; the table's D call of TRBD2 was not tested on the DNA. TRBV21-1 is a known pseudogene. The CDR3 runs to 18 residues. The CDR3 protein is CASRFLAGEFAGYNEQFF. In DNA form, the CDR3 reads TGTGCCAGCAGGTTCCTAGCGGGAGAGTTTGCGGGCTACAATGAGCAGTTCTTC.

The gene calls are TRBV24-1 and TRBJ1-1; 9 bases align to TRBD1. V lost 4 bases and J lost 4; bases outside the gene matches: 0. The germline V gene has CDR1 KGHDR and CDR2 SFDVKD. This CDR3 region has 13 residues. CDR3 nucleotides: TGTGCCACCAGTGAGGGACAGGGCACTGAAGCTTTCTTT. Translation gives CATSEGQGTEAFF.

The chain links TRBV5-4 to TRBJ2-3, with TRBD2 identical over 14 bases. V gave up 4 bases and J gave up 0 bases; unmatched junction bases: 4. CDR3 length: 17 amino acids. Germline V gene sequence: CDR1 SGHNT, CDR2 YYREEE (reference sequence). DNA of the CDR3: TGTGCCAGCAGCCCTAGGACTAGCGGGAGGAGCACAGATACGCAGTATTTT. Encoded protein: CASSPRTSGRSTDTQYF.

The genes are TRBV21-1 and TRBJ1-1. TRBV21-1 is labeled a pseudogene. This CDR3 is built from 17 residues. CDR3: CASNLGRPVALNTEAFF. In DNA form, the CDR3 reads TGTGCCAGCAACCTTGGGAGACCAGTCGCCTTGAACACTGAAGCTTTCTTT.

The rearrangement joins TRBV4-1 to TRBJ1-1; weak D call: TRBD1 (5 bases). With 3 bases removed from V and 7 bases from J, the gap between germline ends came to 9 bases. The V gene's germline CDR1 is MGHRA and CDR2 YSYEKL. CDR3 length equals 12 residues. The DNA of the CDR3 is TGCGCCAGCAGCCACGGACATCTTGAAGCTTTCTTT. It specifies CASSHGHLEAFF.

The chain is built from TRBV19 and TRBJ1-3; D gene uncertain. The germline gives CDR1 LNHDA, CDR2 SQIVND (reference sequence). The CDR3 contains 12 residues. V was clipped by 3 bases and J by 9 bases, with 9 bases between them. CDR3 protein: CASSMSGATIYF. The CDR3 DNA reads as TGTGCCAGTAGTATGAGCGGAGCCACCATATATTTT.

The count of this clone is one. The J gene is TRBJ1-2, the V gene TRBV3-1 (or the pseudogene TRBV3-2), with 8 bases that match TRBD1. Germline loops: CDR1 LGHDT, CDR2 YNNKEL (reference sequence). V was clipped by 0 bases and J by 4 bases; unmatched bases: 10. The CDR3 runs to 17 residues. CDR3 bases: TGTGCCAGCAGCCAAGAATGGGTGACAGGGGACGGCTATGGCTACACCTTC. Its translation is CASSQEWVTGDGYGYTF.